These 21 T cell receptor beta chains share one sample of origin, sequenced in a study of shared clonotypes between healthy human individuals. This table comes from immunoSEQ multiplex PCR, and its TCRdb copy is limited to in-frame clones, with some not included. The sample has some 2.4 million clones, approximately 94% seen once. The sequenced material came from naive CD4+ T cells from PBMCs. Sample subset: CD45RA+ positively selected. The receptor source for this set is a young man in good health. Some clones in this sample may be carry-over from other donors' samples.

This chain links TRBV2 with TRBJ2-6; a possible D gene is TRBD2 (5 bases). The CDR3 sequence is 18 residues long. V shed 6 bases and J shed 2 bases, with 20 bases lying between them. Germline-derived CDR1 and CDR2 are SNHLY and FYNNEI. The CDR3 nucleotides are TGTGCCAGCAGAGGAGGCGGCAGGTTCCTCGCTGGGGCCAACGTCCTGACTTTC. Protein sequence: CASRGGGRFLAGANVLTF.

This clone appeared a single time. The chain recombines TRBV28 with TRBJ2-2; 8 nucleotides match TRBD1. Germline CDR1 is MDHEN and CDR2 is SYDVKM. Trimming cost V 5 bases and J 7 bases; bases outside gene matches: 12. The CDR3 spans 16 residues. CDR3 bases: TGTGCCAGCAGTGTTCCTGGACAGGGATTGAACGGGGAGCTGTTTTTT. This translates into CASSVPGQGLNGELFF. Full variable domain (missing parts from reference TRBV28 and TRBJ2-2): DVKVTQSSRYLVKRTGEKVFLECVQDMDHENMFWYRQDPGLGLRLIYFSYDVKMKEKGDIPEGYSVSREKKERFSLILESASTNQTSMYLCASSVPGQGLNGELFFGEGSRLTVL.

The chain couples TRBV5-1 to TRBJ2-1; D unclear. V was pared by 0 bases and J by 4 bases, with 20 bases between. Germline loops: CDR1 SGHRS, CDR2 YFSETQ. The CDR3 is 18 amino acids. CDR3 nucleotide sequence: TGCGCCAGCAGCTTGGCCCCTGAGGCGGAAAGCGATTACAATGAGCAGTTCTTC. This codes for CASSLAPEAESDYNEQFF. Full variable domain (missing parts from reference TRBV5-1 and TRBJ2-1): KAGVTQTPRYLIKTRGQQVTLSCSPISGHRSVSWYQQTPGQGLQFLFEYFSETQRNKGNFPGRFSGRQFSNSRSEMNVSTLELGDSALYLCASSLAPEAESDYNEQFFGPGTRLTVL.

The chain is built from TRBV7-8 and TRBJ2-1; D might be TRBD1 (5 bases). Trimming removed 5 bases at V and 4 bases at J, with 18 bases between. The CDR3 loop spans 16 amino acids. Germline V gives CDR1 SGHVS, CDR2 FQNEAQ. The CDR3 DNA follows: TGTGCCAGCAGCCCAACCCGGACAACCCTATACAATGAGCAGTTCTTC. Translating gives CASSPTRTTLYNEQFF.

The gene calls are TRBV30 and TRBJ2-5; D may be TRBD2 (6 bases). The CDR3 covers 16 residues. CDR1 is GTSNPN and CDR2 is SVGIG in the germline V gene (reference sequence). Trimming pared 1 base from V and 6 bases from J, leaving 21 bases between. CDR3 nucleotides: TGTGCCTGGAGTGATCCAAAACATCAGGGACTGCAGACCCAGTACTTC. Its translation is CAWSDPKHQGLQTQYF.

This clone was detected once. The rearrangement uses TRBV10-2 and TRBJ2-2; D gene uncertain. CDR3 length: 15 amino acids. V lost 3 bases and J lost 4, with 12 bases in between. In germline, CDR1 is WSHSY, CDR2 SAAADI. CDR3 DNA: TGCGCCAGCAGTGATCCTTCGGTGGGCACCGGGGAGCTGTTTTTT. Protein: CASSDPSVGTGELFF.

The chain is built from TRBV7-9 and TRBJ2-1; perhaps D is TRBD1 or TRBD2 (5 bases each). This CDR3 region has 15 residues. The germline V and J ends were trimmed by 1 base and 2 bases, with 9 bases remaining between them. Germline V gene lookup returns CDR1 SEHNR and CDR2 FQNEAQ (reference sequence). The CDR3 protein is CASSLGGETYNEQFF. CDR3 sequence (DNA): TGTGCCAGCAGCTTAGGAGGGGAGACCTACAATGAGCAGTTCTTC.

Written as DNA, the CDR3 is TGCGCCAGCAGCATAGGGACAGGGAGATACAATGAGCAGTTCTTC. Amino acid sequence: CASSIGTGRYNEQFF. The chain carries TRBV5-1 and TRBJ2-1; TRBD1 aligns across 9 bases. V shed 4 bases, J shed 4 bases, and the junction held 6 bases outside the gene matches. The CDR3 is 15 amino acids. CDR1 is SGHRS, CDR2 YFSETQ, per germline. Complete variable domain (other parts from reference TRBV5-1 and TRBJ2-1): KAGVTQTPRYLIKTRGQQVTLSCSPISGHRSVSWYQQTPGQGLQFLFEYFSETQRNKGNFPGRFSGRQFSNSRSEMNVSTLELGDSALYLCASSIGTGRYNEQFFGPGTRLTVL.

As for this clone: Other DNA sequences within the sample encode an identical CDR3. The chain combines TRBV6-5 with TRBJ1-1; possible D gene TRBD1, 6 bases. Trimming pared 6 bases from V and 1 base from J, leaving 12 bases between. CDR3 length: 14 residues. CDR1 is MNHEY, CDR2 SVGAGI, per germline. The CDR3 DNA follows: TGTGCCAGCAGACGAGACAGGAGGAACACTGAAGCTTTCTTT. This sequence encodes CASRRDRRNTEAFF.

V and J are TRBV27 and TRBJ2-7; 8 bases are shared with TRBD1. CDR3 size: 14 residues. Germline V gene data show CDR1 as MNHEY and CDR2 as SMNVEV (reference sequence). V dropped 5 bases and J dropped 3; count of bases not matched to a gene: 6. The DNA of the CDR3 is TGTGCCAGCAGTCAGGGGGCCAGAGGCTACGAGCAGTACTTC. As protein: CASSQGARGYEQYF.

The V and J genes are TRBV11-2 and TRBJ2-7; D may be TRBD1 (6 bases). Germline V lookup: CDR1 SGHAT, CDR2 FQNNGV. This CDR3 comprises 16 residues. The V gene lost 5 bases and the J gene lost 3 bases, with 20 bases spanning the gap. The CDR3 here is CASSLPLGGSGYEQYF. CDR3 DNA: TGTGCCAGCAGCCTACCATTAGGGGGTTCAGGCTACGAGCAGTACTTC.

Turning to this clone: Distinct nucleotide sequences in the sample also encode this CDR3. The genes are TRBV5-1 and TRBJ2-1; D is unresolved. Germline CDR1 is SGHRS and CDR2 is YFSETQ. The CDR3 totals 13 residues. The V end was cut by 4 bases, the J end by 4 bases, with 9 bases between. Here the CDR3 reads CASSLDPYNEQFF. The CDR3 DNA follows: TGCGCCAGCAGCCTGGACCCGTACAATGAGCAGTTCTTC.

The chain carries TRBV30 and TRBJ1-5; D possibly corresponds to TRBD1 (6 bases). The germline V gene encodes CDR1 GTSNPN and CDR2 SVGIG (reference sequence). The CDR3 has 12 residues. Deletions cut 1 base from V and 9 bases from J, with 10 bases between. CDR3 amino acids: CAWSGTQGPQHF. The CDR3 nucleotides are TGTGCCTGGAGTGGCACACAGGGGCCCCAGCATTTT.

As regards this clone: Other nucleotide sequences from this sample produce the same CDR3. This chain joins TRBV19 and TRBJ1-2, with D possibly TRBD1 on 6 matching bases. Trimming removed 5 bases at V and 3 bases at J, with 10 bases between. CDR3 length equals 13 residues. Per the germline V gene, CDR1 is LNHDA and CDR2 is SQIVND (reference sequence). In DNA, the CDR3 is TGTGCCAGTAGTCCCCGGACAGACTATGGCTACACCTTC. This sequence encodes CASSPRTDYGYTF.

The V call is TRBV7-8, the J call TRBJ2-1; the D gene is possibly TRBD2 (6 bases). Germline CDR1 reads SGHVS; CDR2 reads FQNEAQ. This CDR3 is built from 14 residues. Trimming took off 8 bases at V and 4 bases at J, with 15 bases between the two ends. For the CDR3, the DNA is TGTGCCAGCCACGCTGCGGGACGTTACAATGAGCAGTTCTTC. Protein sequence: CASHAAGRYNEQFF.

The gene calls are TRBV7-2 and TRBJ2-7, with unresolved D. The ends were cut back, 5 bases at V and 0 bases at J, with 5 bases in the middle. The CDR3 extends over 12 amino acids. Germline CDR1 is SGHTA and CDR2 is FQGNSA. The CDR3 spells CASSIRSYEQYF. The CDR3 DNA reads as TGTGCCAGCAGCATCCGCTCCTACGAGCAGTACTTC.

This chain connects TRBV4-1 to TRBJ2-1; 9 nucleotides line up with TRBD2. The CDR3 has 15 amino acids. Trimming removed 3 bases from V and 4 bases from J; junction bases left unmatched: 4. Germline V gene data show CDR1 as MGHRA and CDR2 as YSYEKL. The chain's CDR3 is CASSHLAGTYNEQFF. CDR3 coding DNA: TGCGCCAGCAGCCATCTAGCGGGAACTTACAATGAGCAGTTCTTC.

V is TRBV29-1 and J is TRBJ1-4, with D uncertain. The CDR3 runs 15 residues. Trimming removed 6 bases at V and 0 bases at J, with 14 bases between. CDR1 is SQVTM, CDR2 ANQGSEA, per germline. Here the CDR3 DNA reads TGCAGCGTACCCGGAGTAGGGTCAACTAATGAAAAACTGTTTTTT. Its translation is CSVPGVGSTNEKLFF.

As regards this clone: At one of its ends the junction is not consistent with the germline gene, which may arise from a read error. V is TRBV18 and J is TRBJ2-5; D not certain. The germline gives CDR1 KGHSH, CDR2 LQKENI. The CDR3 spans 13 residues. The CDR3 loop is CANSLGFQETQYF. Here the CDR3 DNA reads TGTGCCAACTCACTCGGATTTCAAGAGACCCAGTACTTC.

Concerning this clone itself: Other DNA sequences in this specimen translate into the identical CDR3. The chain combines TRBV27 with TRBJ2-5; D unresolved. Germline V gene data show CDR1 as MNHEY and CDR2 as SMNVEV (reference sequence). This CDR3 comprises 12 residues. V was shortened by 3 bases and J by 4 bases, with 6 bases between the two germline ends. For the CDR3, the DNA is TGTGCCAGCAGTTTTCCCGGAGAGACCCAGTACTTC. Protein: CASSFPGETQYF.

In this sample, this clone turned up once. The V gene is TRBV7-8, the J gene TRBJ2-7, with 9 nucleotides matching TRBD2. V gave up 0 bases and J gave up 2 bases; unmatched junction bases: 8. The CDR3 runs to 17 residues. The germline gives CDR1 SGHVS, CDR2 FQNEAQ. The CDR3 DNA reads as TGTGCCAGCAGCTTAGCTAACCAGCGGGAGGCCGCCTACGAGCAGTACTTC. This gives the protein CASSLANQREAAYEQYF.